The sequence of this T cell receptor beta chain was determined in a study of blood T cell repertoires in COVID-19. The overall study: Acute and convalescent COVID-19 samples came from the United States, Italy and Spain. The cDNA or gDNA used as material had been derived from T cells, B-cell-depleted T cells, or PBMCs.

Source study methods: Counts of nucleated cells, estimated from reference gene primer amplification, were obtained. Sequenced by immunoSEQ multiplex PCR; TCRdb stores in-frame clones only, minus some. For V, J and clone size, that table is used; D and trimming come from the DNA. The sample has some 120,000 clones; roughly four fifths are singletons. The source is a woman between 45 and 65 years old with acute or convalescent COVID-19. Sequences were obtained from peripheral blood.

Here the CDR3 DNA reads TGTGCCAGCAGTTTTGAGGGGGTCTACGAGCAGTACTTC. This gives the protein CASSFEGVYEQYF. The chain combines TRBV12-3 or TRBV12-4 with TRBJ2-7, with D possibly being TRBD1 (6 bases). Trimming took 3 bases from V and 3 from J, leaving 9 bases between them. The CDR3 has 13 amino acids.